These 8 T cell receptor beta chains share one sample of origin, sequenced in a study of blood T cells in healthy people across ages. Then a second PCR, running roughly 7 to 12 cycles, was carried out with a sample-barcoded 5' primer and a J-beta primer mix. TCRdb reanalysed the 5' RACE reads using MiXCR and keeps one entry per CDR3 protein. The sample holds about 780,000 distinct CDR3 sequences, roughly 24% seen once. In addition, the sample was reused for a study of T cells of mothers and their children.

Sequences were obtained from blood. Receptor source: a boy aged 5-17 years in good health.

This clonotype was seen a handful of times. This sequence joins TRBV18 and TRBJ2-5; 7 positions agree with TRBD1. The DNA end favors TRBJ2-7, so the J call may be wrong. The germline CDR1 and CDR2 sequences are KGHSH and LQKENI. This CDR3 comprises 14 residues. CDR3 sequence reads: CASSPDRALYEQYF. CDR3 nucleotide sequence: TGTGCCAGCTCACCCGACAGGGCCCTCTACGAGCAGTACTTC.

J is TRBJ2-3 and V is TRBV2, with D maybe TRBD2 (5 bases). V was shortened by 7 bases and J by 0 bases, with 20 bases between the two germline ends. Germline V lookup: CDR1 SNHLY, CDR2 FYNNEI. The CDR3 consists of 17 residues. The DNA for the CDR3 is TGTGCCAGCATCCCGACTAAGCGAGGTTTAAGCACAGATACGCAGTATTTT. This encodes CASIPTKRGLSTDTQYF. Together with reference TRBV2 and TRBJ2-3, the CDR3 gives the full variable domain: EPEVTQTPSHQVTQMGQEVILRCVPISNHLYFYWYRQILGQKVEFLVSFYNNEISEKSEIFDDQFSVERPDGSNFTLKIRSTKLEDSAMYFCASIPTKRGLSTDTQYFGPGTRLTVL.

This sequence joins TRBV28 and TRBJ2-5; 11 nucleotides line up with TRBD2. The junction had 9 bases not matched to a gene; V was cut back by 5 bases and J by 13 bases. The germline V gene encodes CDR1 MDHEN and CDR2 SYDVKM. The CDR3 contains 13 residues. The CDR3 region is CASSDPGLAAWYF. The CDR3 DNA is TGTGCCAGCAGTGACCCGGGACTAGCGGCTTGGTACTTC.

Only a few counts were recorded for this clonotype. The chain uses TRBV3-1 and TRBJ2-5; 7 bases are a match to TRBD2. The J call could be wrong; TRBJ2-7 is a better fit for the DNA end. Germline loops: CDR1 LGHDT, CDR2 YNNKEL (reference sequence). The CDR3 extends over 14 amino acids. CDR3 loop: CASSQEGLDNEQYF. CDR3 nucleotides: TGTGCCAGCAGCCAAGAAGGACTAGACAACGAGCAGTACTTC.

V usage is TRBV24-1 and J usage is TRBJ1-5; D unclear. The CDR3 is 14 amino acids. V shed 4 bases and J shed 4 bases, with 10 bases lying between them. Germline lookup yields CDR1 KGHDR and CDR2 SFDVKD. The CDR3 is CATSDRVGNQPQHF. The CDR3 DNA follows: TGTGCCACCAGTGACCGGGTAGGGAATCAGCCCCAGCATTTT.

The chain employs TRBV6-6 and TRBJ2-7, with D possibly matching TRBD1 (5 bases). The CDR3 has 11 amino acids. CDR1 is MNHNY and CDR2 is SVGAGI in the germline V gene (reference sequence). The ends were cut back, 6 bases at V and 7 bases at J, with 10 bases in the middle. The CDR3 sequence: CASRRGTEQYF. CDR3 coding DNA: TGTGCCAGCAGAAGGGGTACGGAGCAGTACTTC.

This clonotype was detected only a few times. This chain connects TRBV29-1 to TRBJ1-1; D ambiguous. This CDR3 comprises 12 residues. V was pared by 3 bases and J by 4 bases, with 9 bases between. Germline CDR1 and CDR2: SQVTM and ANQGSEA. The CDR3 spells CSVEWGSTEAFF. The CDR3 nucleotides read TGCAGCGTTGAGTGGGGTTCCACTGAAGCTTTCTTT.

CDR3 in amino acids: CASAVGDSNQPQHF. The DNA of the CDR3 is TGTGCCAGCGCCGTCGGGGACTCAAATCAGCCCCAGCATTTT. The chain combines TRBV7-9 with TRBJ1-5, with D perhaps matching TRBD1 (5 bases). Trimming shortened V by 8 bases and J by 4 bases, and 15 bases separated the two germline ends. This CDR3 contains 14 residues. Looked up from germline, CDR1 is SEHNR and CDR2 is FQNEAQ (reference sequence).